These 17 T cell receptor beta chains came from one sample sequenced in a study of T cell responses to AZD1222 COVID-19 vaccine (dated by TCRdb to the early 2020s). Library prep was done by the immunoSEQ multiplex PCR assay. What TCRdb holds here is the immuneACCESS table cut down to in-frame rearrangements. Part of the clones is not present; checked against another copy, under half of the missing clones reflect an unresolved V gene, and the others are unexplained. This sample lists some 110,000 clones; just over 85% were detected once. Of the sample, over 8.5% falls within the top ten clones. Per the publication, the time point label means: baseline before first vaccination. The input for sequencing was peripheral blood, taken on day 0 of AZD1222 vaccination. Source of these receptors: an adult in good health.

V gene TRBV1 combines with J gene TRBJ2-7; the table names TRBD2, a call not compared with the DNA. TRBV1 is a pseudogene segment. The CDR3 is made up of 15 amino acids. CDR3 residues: CTSSQGLAPSYEQYF. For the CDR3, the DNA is TGCACCAGCAGCCAAGGACTAGCCCCCTCCTACGAGCAGTACTTC.

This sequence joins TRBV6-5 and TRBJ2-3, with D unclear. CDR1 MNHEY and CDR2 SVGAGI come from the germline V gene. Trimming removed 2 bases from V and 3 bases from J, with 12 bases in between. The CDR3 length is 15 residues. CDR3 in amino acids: CASSYGRMTTDTQYF. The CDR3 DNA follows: TGTGCCAGCAGTTACGGTCGAATGACTACAGATACGCAGTATTTT.

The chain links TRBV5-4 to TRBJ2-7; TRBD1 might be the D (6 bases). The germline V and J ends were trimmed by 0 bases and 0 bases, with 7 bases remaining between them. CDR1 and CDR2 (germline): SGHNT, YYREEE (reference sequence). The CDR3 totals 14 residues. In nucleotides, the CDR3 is TGTGCCAGCAGCTTGGGGACAGCCTCCTACGAGCAGTACTTC. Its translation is CASSLGTASYEQYF.

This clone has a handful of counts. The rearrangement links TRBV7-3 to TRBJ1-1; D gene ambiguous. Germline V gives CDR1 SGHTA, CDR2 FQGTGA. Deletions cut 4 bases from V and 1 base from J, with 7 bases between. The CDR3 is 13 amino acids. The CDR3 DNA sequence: TGTGCCAGCAGCTGGACCTCGAACACTGAAGCTTTCTTT. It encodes CASSWTSNTEAFF.

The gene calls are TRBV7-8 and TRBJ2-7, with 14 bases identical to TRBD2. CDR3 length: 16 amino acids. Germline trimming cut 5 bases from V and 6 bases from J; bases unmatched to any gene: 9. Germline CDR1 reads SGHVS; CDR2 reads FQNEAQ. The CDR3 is CASSAGTSGSHREQYF. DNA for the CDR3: TGTGCCAGCAGCGCAGGGACTAGCGGGAGTCATCGCGAGCAGTACTTC.

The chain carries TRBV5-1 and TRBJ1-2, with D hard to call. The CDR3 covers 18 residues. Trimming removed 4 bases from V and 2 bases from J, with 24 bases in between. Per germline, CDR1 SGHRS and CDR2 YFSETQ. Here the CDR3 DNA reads TGCGCCAGCAGCCCGGCACGCCAGGTCGAGGGAGGGAACTATGGCTACACCTTC. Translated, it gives CASSPARQVEGGNYGYTF.

DNA of the CDR3: TGTGCCAGCAGCCATCTCGGGTCCTCGAACACTGAAGCTTTCTTT. It specifies CASSHLGSSNTEAFF. This chain uses TRBV3-1 (or the pseudogene TRBV3-2) with TRBJ1-1; no clear D gene. The V and J ends lost 3 bases and 1 base respectively, with 12 bases between them. Germline CDR1 LGHDT, CDR2 YNNKEL (reference sequence). The CDR3 spans 15 residues.

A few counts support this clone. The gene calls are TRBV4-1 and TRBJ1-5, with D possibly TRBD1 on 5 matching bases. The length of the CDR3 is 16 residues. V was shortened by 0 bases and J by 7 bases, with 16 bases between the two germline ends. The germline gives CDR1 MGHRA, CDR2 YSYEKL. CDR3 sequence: CASSQDPPGGGQPQHF. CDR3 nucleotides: TGCGCCAGCAGCCAAGATCCACCGGGGGGAGGCCAGCCCCAGCATTTT.

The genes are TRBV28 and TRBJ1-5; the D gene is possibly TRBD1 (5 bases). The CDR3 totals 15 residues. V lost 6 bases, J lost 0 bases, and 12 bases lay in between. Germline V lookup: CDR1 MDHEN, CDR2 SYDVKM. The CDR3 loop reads CASSSLGGSNQPQHF. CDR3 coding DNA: TGTGCCAGCAGCAGCCTCGGGGGTAGCAATCAGCCCCAGCATTTT.

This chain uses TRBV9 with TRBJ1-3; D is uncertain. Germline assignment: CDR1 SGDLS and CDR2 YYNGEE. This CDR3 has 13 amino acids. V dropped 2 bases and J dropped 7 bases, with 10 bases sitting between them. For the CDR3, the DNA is TGTGCCAGCAGCGTTCAACCCGCGAACACCATATATTTT. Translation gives CASSVQPANTIYF.

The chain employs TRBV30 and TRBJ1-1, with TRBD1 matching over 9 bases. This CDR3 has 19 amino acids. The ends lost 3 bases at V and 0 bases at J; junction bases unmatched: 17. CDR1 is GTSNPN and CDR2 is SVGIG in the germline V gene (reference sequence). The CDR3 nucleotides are TGTGCCTGGAGGGCCCTCTTATACAGGGGGCGAAGTATGAACACTGAAGCTTTCTTT. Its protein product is CAWRALLYRGRSMNTEAFF.

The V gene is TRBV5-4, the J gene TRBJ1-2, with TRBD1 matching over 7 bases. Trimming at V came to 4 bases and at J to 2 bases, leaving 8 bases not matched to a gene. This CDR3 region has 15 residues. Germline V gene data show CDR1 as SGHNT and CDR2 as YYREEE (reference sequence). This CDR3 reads CASSPNNRGNYGYTF. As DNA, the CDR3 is TGTGCCAGCAGCCCCAACAACAGGGGAAACTATGGCTACACCTTC.

The CDR3 sequence is CASSPKDFGNTIYF. The DNA for the CDR3 is TGTGCCAGCAGCCCCAAGGACTTCGGGAACACCATATATTTT. J is TRBJ1-3 and V is TRBV28, with D uncertain. Germline V gene sequence: CDR1 MDHEN, CDR2 SYDVKM. The length of the CDR3 is 14 residues. The V and J ends lost 6 bases and 7 bases respectively, with 16 bases between them.

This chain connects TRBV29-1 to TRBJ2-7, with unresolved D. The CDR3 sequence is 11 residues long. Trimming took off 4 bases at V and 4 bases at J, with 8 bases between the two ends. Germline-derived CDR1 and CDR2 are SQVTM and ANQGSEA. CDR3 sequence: CSVGGGYEQYF. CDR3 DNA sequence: TGCAGCGTTGGGGGTGGATACGAGCAGTACTTC.

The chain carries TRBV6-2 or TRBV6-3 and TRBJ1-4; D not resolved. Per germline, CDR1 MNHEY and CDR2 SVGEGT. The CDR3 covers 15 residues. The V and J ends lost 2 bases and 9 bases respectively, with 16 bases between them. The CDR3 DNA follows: TGTGCCAGCAGTTACCGCCGGGCGCGTCTTCAAAAACTGTTTTTT. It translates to CASSYRRARLQKLFF.

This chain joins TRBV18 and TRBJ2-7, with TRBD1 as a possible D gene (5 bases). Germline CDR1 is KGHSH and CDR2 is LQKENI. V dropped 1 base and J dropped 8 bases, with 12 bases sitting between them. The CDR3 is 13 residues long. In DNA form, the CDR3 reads TGTGCCAGCTCACCACAGGGGTTGGAAAAGCAGTACTTC. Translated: CASSPQGLEKQYF.

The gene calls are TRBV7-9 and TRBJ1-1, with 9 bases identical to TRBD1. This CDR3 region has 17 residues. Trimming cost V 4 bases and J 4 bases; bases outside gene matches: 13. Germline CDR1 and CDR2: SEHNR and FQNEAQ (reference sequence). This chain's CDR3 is CASSSGQGIDLGTEAFF. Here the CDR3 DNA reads TGTGCCAGCAGCTCCGGACAGGGGATCGACCTGGGCACTGAAGCTTTCTTT.